These 23 T cell receptor beta chains were sequenced from one sample in a study of human T cells and chemical hapten exposure. Documented time point: patch test 1, 2 weeks after DPC sensitization. Indicated treatment: therapeutic diphenylcyclopropenone sensitization with weekly scalp DPC. TCRdb used MiXCR to reprocess the RACE reads, holding one entry per CDR3 protein. The sample comprises roughly 120,000 distinct CDR3 sequences, around 15% of which are singletons, and about 0.9% rests with the top ten. The sample was whole blood, taken in connection with sensitization to the hapten diphenylcyclopropenone (DPC). These receptors were obtained from a man younger than 35 with alopecia areata. Some clones in this sample may be carry-over from other donors' samples.

The chain has TRBV7-8 and TRBJ1-1; D may be TRBD1 (6 bases). Looked up from germline, CDR1 is SGHVS and CDR2 is FQNEAQ. V was trimmed by 2 bases and J by 3 bases, leaving 10 bases between them. The CDR3 runs to 14 residues. This CDR3 is CASSLTRGHTEAFF. The CDR3 DNA is TGTGCCAGCAGCTTAACCCGGGGGCACACTGAAGCTTTCTTT.

V and J are TRBV10-1 and TRBJ2-7; TRBD1 agrees at 9 bases. Germline CDR1 WNHNN, CDR2 SYGVQD (reference sequence). The CDR3 has 15 residues. With 3 bases clipped from V and 4 bases from J, the junction kept 7 bases outside the gene matches. The CDR3 loop is CASSDPGQGLYEQYF. In nucleotides, the CDR3 is TGCGCCAGCAGTGACCCGGGACAGGGCCTTTACGAGCAGTACTTC.

This clonotype was picked up a small number of times. The chain carries TRBV4-3 and TRBJ2-7; 12 bases line up with TRBD2. Germline CDR1 is LGHNA and CDR2 is YSLEER. The CDR3 is made up of 19 amino acids. V lost 0 bases, J lost 0 bases, and 9 bases stayed unmatched. Here the CDR3 reads CASSQEGVRTSGASYEQYF. In DNA, the CDR3 is TGCGCCAGCAGCCAAGAGGGGGTGCGGACTAGCGGGGCCTCCTACGAGCAGTACTTC.

Many counts were recorded for this clonotype. The rearrangement uses TRBV7-3 and TRBJ1-6; no reliable D call. The CDR3 is 13 residues long. CDR1 is SGHTA, CDR2 FQGTGA, per germline. Between the trimmed V and J ends, which lost 2 bases and 7 bases, there was a span of 6 bases. In nucleotides, the CDR3 is TGTGCCAGCAGCTTAGATGGGAATTCACCCCTCCACTTT. As protein: CASSLDGNSPLHF.

This clonotype was recorded a few times. The chain combines TRBV7-7 with TRBJ2-2; 13 bases map to TRBD2. Trimming removed 5 bases from V and 6 bases from J; junction bases left unmatched: 3. Germline assignment: CDR1 SSHAT and CDR2 FNYEAQ (reference sequence). The CDR3 sequence is 15 residues long. The CDR3 is CASSPGLAGAGELFF. CDR3 nucleotides: TGTGCCAGCAGCCCCGGACTAGCGGGGGCCGGGGAGCTGTTTTTT.

A few counts support this clonotype. This chain links TRBV5-4 with TRBJ2-7; TRBD1 aligns across 7 bases. This CDR3 comprises 16 residues. V shed 4 bases and J 6 bases; nucleotides not matched to a gene: 16. Germline V CDR1 and CDR2: SGHNT, YYREEE (reference sequence). The CDR3 here is CASSQEPQGRQGEQYV. The CDR3 DNA reads TGTGCCAGCAGCCAGGAACCACAGGGGCGACAGGGCGAGCAGTACGTC.

The V call is TRBV5-4, the J call TRBJ2-3; 9 bases agree with TRBD1. Germline values: CDR1 SGHNT, CDR2 YYREEE (reference sequence). V trimming: 4 bases; J trimming: 4 bases; junction bases outside the gene matches: 7. The CDR3 has 15 amino acids. The CDR3 DNA follows: TGTGCCAGCAGCCCGGACAGGGGATTTTCAGATACGCAGTATTTT. Protein product: CASSPDRGFSDTQYF.

This clonotype occurred a few times. V and J are TRBV7-6 and TRBJ2-3, with 9 positions matching TRBD2. This CDR3 comprises 15 residues. Trimming at V came to 5 bases and at J to 3 bases, leaving 6 bases not matched to a gene. CDR1 is SGHVS and CDR2 is FNYEAQ in the germline V gene. The CDR3 loop is CASSGGGALTDTQYF. As DNA, the CDR3 is TGTGCCAGCAGCGGCGGGGGGGCGCTGACAGATACGCAGTATTTT.

In this sample, this clonotype turned up many times. The rearrangement uses TRBV20-1 and TRBJ1-5, with D perhaps TRBD1 (6 bases). Germline V gives CDR1 DFQATT, CDR2 SNEGSKA (reference sequence). The CDR3 runs 15 residues. Trimming stripped 2 bases from V and 6 bases from J, with 17 bases between. Here the CDR3 DNA reads TGCAGTGCTAGAACCCGACAGGCGGAGGTTCAGCCCCAGCATTTT. The encoded protein is CSARTRQAEVQPQHF.

V gene TRBV6-9 combines with J gene TRBJ2-7; D unclear. Trimming removed 1 base from V and 7 bases from J, with 11 bases in between. The germline gives CDR1 MNHGY, CDR2 SVAAGI. The CDR3 spans 13 residues. CDR3 region: CASSYFSYLEQYF. CDR3 sequence (DNA): TGTGCCAGCAGTTATTTTTCATACCTGGAGCAGTACTTC.

The table lists this clonotype with a few counts. The J gene is TRBJ1-2, the V gene TRBV6-4; D is undetermined. Germline values: CDR1 MRHNA, CDR2 SNTAGT. V was trimmed by 4 bases and J by 4 bases, leaving 10 bases between them. This CDR3 has 13 amino acids. CDR3 DNA sequence: TGTGCCAGCAGTGTAGCCGAGGGCTATGGCTACACCTTC. Translating it yields CASSVAEGYGYTF.

This clonotype was recorded a few times. J is TRBJ1-2 and V is TRBV18; TRBD1 might be the D (5 bases). The ends were cut back, 2 bases at V and 0 bases at J, with 7 bases in the middle. The CDR3 is 14 amino acids. Looked up from germline, CDR1 is KGHSH and CDR2 is LQKENI. This CDR3 reads CASSPLTANYGYTF. CDR3 nucleotide sequence: TGTGCCAGCTCACCATTGACAGCTAACTATGGCTACACCTTC.

Comments on this clonotype: At one end, the junction sequence differs from germline, possibly due to a read error. The rearrangement uses TRBV2 and TRBJ2-6; no firm D call. Germline CDR1 and CDR2: SNHLY and FYNNEI. This CDR3 contains 15 residues. DNA for the CDR3: TGTGCCAGCACGCTACTGGGCTCTGAGGCCAACGTCCTGACTTTC. It codes for CASTLLGSEANVLTF.

This clonotype was counted only a few times. V gene TRBV7-9 combines with J gene TRBJ2-2; 11 positions agree with TRBD1. The germline gives CDR1 SEHNR, CDR2 FQNEAQ (reference sequence). Unmatched junction bases numbered 1, after V lost 5 bases and J lost 5 bases. CDR3 length: 14 amino acids. The CDR3 loop reads CASSGQGATGELFF. The CDR3 coding sequence is TGTGCCAGCAGCGGACAGGGGGCAACCGGGGAGCTGTTTTTT. Filled out from reference TRBV7-9 and TRBJ2-2, the complete variable domain reads DTGVSQNPRHKITKRGQNVTFRCDPISEHNRLYWYRQTLGQGPEFLTYFQNEAQLEKSRLLSDRFSAERPKGSFSTLEIQRTEQGDSAMYLCASSGQGATGELFFGEGSRLTVL.

The chain is built from TRBV18 and TRBJ2-1; weak D call: TRBD2 (6 bases). CDR1 and CDR2 (germline): KGHSH, LQKENI. V lost 3 bases to trimming and J lost 0 bases, with 12 bases between them. The CDR3 is 16 amino acids. The chain's CDR3 is CASSPIVGGSYNEQFF. Written as DNA, the CDR3 is TGTGCCAGCTCACCGATCGTGGGGGGCTCCTACAATGAGCAGTTCTTC.

J is TRBJ2-7 and V is TRBV9; no clear D gene. V gave up 4 bases and J gave up 0 bases, with 8 bases separating them. CDR1 is SGDLS, CDR2 YYNGEE, per germline. This CDR3 is 13 amino acids long. The CDR3 bases are TGTGCCAGCAGCCCCCAGAGCTCCTACGAGCAGTACTTC. The encoded protein is CASSPQSSYEQYF.

This clonotype was observed a handful of times. The V gene is TRBV4-1, the J gene TRBJ1-5, with 11 positions matching TRBD1. The CDR3 has 17 residues. From germline, CDR1 is MGHRA and CDR2 YSYEKL. The V gene end was trimmed by 1 base and the J gene end by 5 bases; junction bases not matched to a gene: 7. CDR3 coding DNA: TGCGCCAGCAGCCAAGCCCTTGGACAGGGGGCGGATCAGCCCCAGCATTTT. This sequence encodes CASSQALGQGADQPQHF.

The chain employs TRBV9 and TRBJ1-2, with 12 bases identical to TRBD1. Germline V CDR1 and CDR2: SGDLS, YYNGEE. CDR3 length: 15 residues. The ends lost 5 bases at V and 4 bases at J; junction bases unmatched: 6. This CDR3 is CASSAGTGGGYGYTF. The CDR3 DNA reads as TGTGCCAGCAGTGCCGGGACAGGGGGCGGCTATGGCTACACCTTC.

In this sample, this clonotype turned up a few times. The chain recombines TRBV4-2 with TRBJ2-2; D is ambiguous. The V and J ends lost 4 bases and 5 bases respectively, with 2 bases between them. There are 11 residues in the CDR3. CDR1 LGHNA and CDR2 YNFKEQ come from the germline V gene. The CDR3 loop reads CASSRTGELFF. In DNA form, the CDR3 reads TGTGCCAGCAGCCGGACCGGGGAGCTGTTTTTT.

The chain recombines TRBV12-3 or TRBV12-4 with TRBJ1-5, with D uncertain. V dropped 8 bases and J dropped 2 bases, with 7 bases sitting between them. CDR3 length: 12 amino acids. The CDR3 loop reads CASGVGNQPQHF. The CDR3 DNA reads TGTGCCAGCGGAGTGGGCAATCAGCCCCAGCATTTT.

The sample holds a few counts of this clonotype. The chain combines TRBV29-1 with TRBJ1-1; 8 nucleotides agree with TRBD1. The germline V gene encodes CDR1 SQVTM and CDR2 ANQGSEA. V dropped 8 bases and J dropped 1; count of bases not matched to a gene: 6. The CDR3 contains 13 residues. In DNA, the CDR3 is TGCAGCTCCCGACAGGGGTCGAACACTGAAGCTTTCTTT. Protein: CSSRQGSNTEAFF.

CDR3 protein: CASSQPTLGGEEAGELFF. In DNA, the CDR3 is TGCGCCAGCAGCCAACCGACGCTGGGAGGTGAGGAGGCCGGGGAGCTGTTTTTT. The rearrangement links TRBV4-1 to TRBJ2-2; D is perhaps TRBD2 (6 bases). The CDR3 covers 18 residues. V was pared by 2 bases and J by 6 bases, with 22 bases between. In germline, CDR1 is MGHRA, CDR2 YSYEKL.

This clonotype was seen a handful of times. V and J are TRBV7-9 and TRBJ1-6; 8 bases agree with TRBD1. After removal of 5 bases from V and 10 bases from J, the junction contained 7 bases not matched to a gene. This CDR3 contains 14 residues. Germline V gene sequence: CDR1 SEHNR, CDR2 FQNEAQ (reference sequence). CDR3 DNA sequence: TGTGCCAGCAGCAAGGACAGGGTCGGGTCACCCCTCCACTTT. It translates to CASSKDRVGSPLHF.